This record looks at one T cell receptor (beta chain) sequence and its context. The antigen this receptor binds is unknown. No base qualities exist here, and no much larger clone lies one base off it. The data are from a study of T cells in Graves' hyperthyroidism and ophthalmopathy (dated by TCRdb to 2018 to 2020). Background for the entire study: TCR V-J signatures able to tell the groups apart were searched for in a discovery cohort of about a hundred patients, of whom fewer than 45 had Graves' ophthalmopathy and around 57 had stable Graves' hyperthyroidism. In addition, the study compared T-cell repertoires in thyroid tissue and in blood from several Graves' hyperthyroidism patients. The approximately 98 discovery patients were randomly divided into training and test sets at a 7:3 ratio. TCR Vbeta CDR3 sequencing of some 140 peripheral blood samples (about 45 ophthalmopathy, over 70 hyperthyroidism and 17 progressor patients) is reported in the paper. An independent validation cohort of around 19 hyperthyroidism patients and 17 patients who later progressed to ophthalmopathy tested prospective prediction of ophthalmopathy. Following sampling, methimazole starting at 30 mg daily was given to hyperthyroidism patients, and high-dose intravenous methylprednisolone was given to ophthalmopathy patients.

The TCR beta CDR3 regions were amplified from the RNA transcripts. The TCR CDR3 was subjected to a first round of RT-PCR using the HTBI primer set and the Qiagen OneStep RT-PCR kit. Libraries were constructed in a second round of multiplex PCR, after which size selection and purification were performed. Paired-end sequencing of the libraries was performed with 100 bp reads on an Illumina HiSeq2000. As for the authors' bioinformatics: SOAPnuke was used to process the raw data, with reads discarded if the reads contained adapters or uncalled bases, had a mean Phred below 15, or lacked an exact constant-primer or identifier match. High-quality paired reads were merged with COPE v1.2.5, and unique nucleotide sequences were defined as clonotypes. MiTCR v1.1 was used to align clonotypes to the IMGT TRBV, TRBD and TRBJ reference segments. Analysis was restricted to V-J combinations with a frequency above 0.0001, which covered roughly 99% of repertoires. A TCS score was defined as the ratio between F50 (clonal expansion) and ExV (chaos), using BLOSUM62-based TCRdist between CDR3 peptides within each V-J. Welch's t-statistics and random forest reduced roughly 500 V-J features to 10 to 15, which were used in a naive Bayes classifier (R e1071). Thyroid-blood repertoire similarity was quantified with the Morisita-Horn index. Through fastp at Q25 and MiXCR, TCRdb rebuilt clones from the public reads, retaining in-frame beta chains. Rows merge per CDR3 protein into single entries with the most common DNA and genes. Clone size and V and J calls follow TCRdb, not the original study. Across this sample there are about 98,000 distinct CDR3 sequences, with around 42% seen only once. About 10% of the sample lies in the top ten.

Points the paper makes about the study in general: Sample size was not statistically predetermined, and investigators were not blinded to group allocation. In validation, the model predicted progression to ophthalmopathy with over 60% sensitivity and less than 80% specificity, a median of around six months before onset. Most expanded thyroid clonotypes (frequency above 0.001) were also detected in blood, a finding suggesting that blood repertoires may reflect thyroid immune responses. In cross-validation, a model built on a 13 V-J signature told ophthalmopathy apart from stable hyperthyroidism with approximately 91% sensitivity and roughly 83% specificity, and in testing the same model reached 80%/75%.

Stable Graves' hyperthyroidism was defined as the absence of progression to ophthalmopathy over 18 months of follow-up. Hyperthyroidism patients were newly diagnosed, with disease duration under 2 months, and aged 18 to 65 years. Any patient with an uncontrolled infection, another autoimmune disease, pregnancy or lactation was excluded. Clinical symptoms, serum thyroxine and TRAb, thyroid ultrasound, and orbital computed tomography formed the basis for the diagnoses. Total RNA was extracted using Trizol reagent, and RNA quality was assessed on an Agilent 2100 Bioanalyzer. The sequenced sample consisted of peripheral blood or thyroid tissue (not recorded which). The source is a woman in her twenties or thirties with Graves' hyperthyroidism.

The CDR3 corresponds to CASSPTGAVETQYF. The bases read TGTGCCAGCTCACCAACAGGGGCGGTAGAGACCCAGTACTTC. The V gene is TRBV7-9 and the J gene is TRBJ2-5; TRBD1 agrees with 7 junctional bases. Clipping removes 8 bases from V and 4 bases from J, with 10 as the unmatched junction base count. In the germline V gene (reference sequence), CDR1 corresponds to SEHNR and CDR2 to FQNEAQ. The CDR3 covers 14 residues, taking in both the cysteine and the phenylalanine. Here the CDR3 DNA is all that survives: 42 bases in frame from base 1.